Each of the 28 T cell receptor beta chains below was sequenced from the same sample in a study of tumour-infiltrating T cells in Burkitt lymphoma. Measured with immunoSEQ multiplex PCR; TCRdb has only the in-frame clones, and not every one. Of approximately 570 clones in the sample, 11% were seen once. The sequencing input was tumor tissue. These receptors all come from a human donor with diffuse large B-cell lymphoma. Some clones in this sample may be carry-over from other donors' samples.

Turning to this clone: Other DNA sequences within the sample encode an identical CDR3. The J gene is TRBJ1-2, the V gene TRBV9; D perhaps matches TRBD1 (5 bases). The germline V gene encodes CDR1 SGDLS and CDR2 YYNGEE. The V and J ends lost 0 bases and 7 bases respectively, with 13 bases between them. The length of the CDR3 is 14 residues. This chain's CDR3 is CASSVGGTVGGYTF. The CDR3 DNA sequence: TGTGCCAGCAGCGTAGGAGGGACGGTGGGTGGCTACACCTTC.

This chain links TRBV30 with TRBJ1-2, with D possibly matching TRBD1 (5 bases). This CDR3 comprises 13 residues. The V end lost 3 bases, the J end lost 7 bases, and 15 bases lay between the germline ends. From germline, CDR1 is GTSNPN and CDR2 SVGIG (reference sequence). The CDR3: CAWRLRDLLGYTF. CDR3 nucleotide sequence: TGTGCCTGGAGGTTACGGGACCTTCTTGGCTACACCTTC.

The chain carries TRBV7-2 and TRBJ2-5; D perhaps matches TRBD2 (6 bases). Germline V gene sequence: CDR1 SGHTA, CDR2 FQGNSA. V was pared by 1 base and J by 5 bases, with 11 bases between. CDR3 length: 14 residues. CDR3 region: CASSLGIGRETQYF. DNA of the CDR3: TGTGCCAGCAGCTTAGGTATAGGGAGGGAGACCCAGTACTTC.

This clone was detected only a few times. V usage is TRBV6-5 and J usage is TRBJ1-4, with D maybe TRBD1 (5 bases). The CDR3 extends over 13 amino acids. Trimming removed 8 bases from V and 5 bases from J, with 12 bases in between. The V gene's germline CDR1 is MNHEY and CDR2 SVGAGI. This chain's CDR3 is CASGQGRNEKLFF. DNA of the CDR3: TGTGCCAGCGGCCAGGGAAGAAATGAAAAACTGTTTTTT.

CDR3 bases: TGTGCCAGCACGGGGGCGTCTGGAAACACCATATATTTT. It codes for CASTGASGNTIYF. This chain links TRBV6-6 with TRBJ1-3; TRBD1 might be the D (6 bases). Trimming took 7 bases from V and 1 from J, leaving 8 bases between them. Germline V lookup: CDR1 MNHNY, CDR2 SVGAGI (reference sequence). This CDR3 region has 13 residues.

The chain recombines TRBV13 with TRBJ1-2, with D perhaps TRBD1 (5 bases). The CDR3 runs to 14 residues. Trimming cost V 0 bases and J 4 bases, with 9 bases left between them. Germline values: CDR1 PRHDT, CDR2 FYEKMQ (reference sequence). The CDR3 reads CASSLGLGTYGYTF. The CDR3 DNA reads as TGTGCCAGCAGCTTAGGCCTAGGGACCTATGGCTACACCTTC.

The V and J genes are TRBV10-3 and TRBJ2-1; 12 nucleotides line up with TRBD2. The CDR3 has 14 amino acids. Per the germline V gene, CDR1 is ENHRY and CDR2 is SYGVKD. The ends lost 4 bases at V and 8 bases at J; junction bases unmatched: 3. The CDR3 DNA is TGTGCCATCAGTGGGACTAGCGGGATTGATGAGCAGTTCTTC. It specifies CAISGTSGIDEQFF.

The table lists this clone with a few counts. This sequence joins TRBV7-9 and TRBJ2-5; 9 nucleotides line up with TRBD1. The ends lost 5 bases at V and 5 bases at J; junction bases unmatched: 9. This CDR3 comprises 15 residues. Germline values: CDR1 SEHNR, CDR2 FQNEAQ (reference sequence). DNA of the CDR3: TGTGCCAGCAGCACCACGGGACAGGGATCGGAGACCCAGTACTTC. This sequence encodes CASSTTGQGSETQYF. Complete variable domain (other parts from reference TRBV7-9 and TRBJ2-5): DTGVSQNPRHKITKRGQNVTFRCDPISEHNRLYWYRQTLGQGPEFLTYFQNEAQLEKSRLLSDRFSAERPKGSFSTLEIQRTEQGDSAMYLCASSTTGQGSETQYFGPGTRLLVL.

The chain uses TRBV11-3 and TRBJ2-1; 10 nucleotides agree with TRBD2. Germline lookup yields CDR1 SGHNT and CDR2 YENEEA. The ends lost 3 bases at V and 4 bases at J; junction bases unmatched: 3. The CDR3 runs to 15 residues. CDR3 amino acids: CASSFSGGFYNEQFF. The DNA for the CDR3 is TGTGCCAGCAGCTTTAGCGGGGGGTTTTACAATGAGCAGTTCTTC.

The gene calls are TRBV10-3 and TRBJ2-5, with TRBD1 as a possible D gene (6 bases). This CDR3 comprises 12 residues. V was pared by 10 bases and J by 0 bases, with 9 bases between. CDR1 and CDR2 from the germline V gene are ENHRY and SYGVKD. CDR3 sequence (DNA): TGTGCCAGCAAGGGGGACCAAGAGACCCAGTACTTC. Translation: CASKGDQETQYF.

This chain uses TRBV29-1 with TRBJ2-6; the D is unclear. Per germline, CDR1 SQVTM and CDR2 ANQGSEA. The V and J ends lost 2 bases and 5 bases respectively, with 7 bases between them. The CDR3 totals 13 residues. The CDR3 here is CSVEWAWANVLTF. DNA of the CDR3: TGCAGCGTTGAATGGGCGTGGGCCAACGTCCTGACTTTC.

Sample share makes this clone large (0.1 to 1%). This chain links TRBV7-9 with TRBJ2-1, with 8 bases that match TRBD1. Germline CDR1 reads SEHNR; CDR2 reads FQNEAQ (reference sequence). The CDR3 length is 15 residues. V lost 5 bases, J lost 6 bases, and 9 bases stayed unmatched. The DNA for the CDR3 is TGTGCCAGCAGCCCCCTTTGGACAGGGATCAATGAGCAGTTCTTC. Protein sequence: CASSPLWTGINEQFF.

This clone has more than one count but fewer than ten. The gene calls are TRBV11-1 and TRBJ2-4; D perhaps matches TRBD2 (6 bases). The CDR3 consists of 13 residues. Germline loops: CDR1 SGHAT, CDR2 FQDESV (reference sequence). V shed 5 bases and J shed 6 bases, with 11 bases lying between them. The CDR3, as DNA: TGTGCCAGCAGCCTGGGAGGTGGAAACATTCAGTACTTC. Protein product: CASSLGGGNIQYF.

The chain recombines TRBV21-1 with TRBJ2-3; the table gives TRBD2 as D, unverified against the DNA. TRBV21-1 is listed as a pseudogene. This CDR3 contains 18 residues. CDR3 nucleotide sequence: TGTGCCAGCCCACCTAAAGAGGGGACTAGCGGGGACACAGATACGCAGTATTTT. This codes for CASPPKEGTSGDTDTQYF.

The rearrangement links TRBV7-8 to TRBJ2-1, with D uncertain. In germline, CDR1 is SGHVS, CDR2 FQNEAQ. The ends were cut back, 3 bases at V and 4 bases at J, with 7 bases in the middle. The CDR3 runs 13 residues. Written as DNA, the CDR3 is TGTGCCAGCAGCTTGACGCCATACAATGAGCAGTTCTTC. Its translation: CASSLTPYNEQFF.

This chain joins TRBV12-5 and TRBJ1-1; TRBD1 agrees at 9 bases. Germline-derived CDR1 and CDR2 are LGHNT and FRNRAP. CDR3 length: 14 residues. The ends lost 5 bases at V and 4 bases at J; junction bases unmatched: 5. For the CDR3, the DNA is TGTGCTAGTGGTCAAGGACAGGGGAGCACTGAAGCTTTCTTT. It encodes CASGQGQGSTEAFF. Full variable domain (rest looked up from reference TRBV12-5 and TRBJ1-1): DARVTQTPRHKVTEMGQEVTMRCQPILGHNTVFWYRQTMMQGLELLAYFRNRAPLDDSGMPKDRFSAEMPDATLATLKIQPSEPRDSAVYFCASGQGQGSTEAFFGQGTRLTVV.

The CDR3 DNA is TGTGCCAGCAGTGAAGCGCTGTCACCCTCTGGGGCCAACGTCCTGACTTTC. Translation: CASSEALSPSGANVLTF. The rearrangement links TRBV2 to TRBJ2-6; D remains unclear. CDR1 is SNHLY, CDR2 FYNNEI, per germline. V lost 0 bases to trimming and J lost 0 bases, with 9 bases between them. The CDR3 contains 17 residues.

This clone was counted a few times. The rearrangement links TRBV27 to TRBJ1-4, with no clear D. The V end was cut by 3 bases, the J end by 8 bases, with 10 bases between. Germline-derived CDR1 and CDR2 are MNHEY and SMNVEV (reference sequence). The CDR3 sequence is 13 residues long. The CDR3 DNA is TGTGCCAGCAGTTTTGGCTGGGGAGAAAAACTGTTTTTT. Protein product: CASSFGWGEKLFF.

The chain carries TRBV6-5 and TRBJ2-2; D may correspond to TRBD1 or TRBD2 (5 bases each). The CDR3 is 13 amino acids. From germline, CDR1 is MNHEY and CDR2 SVGAGI. V was clipped by 3 bases and J by 9 bases, with 11 bases between them. The CDR3 nucleotides are TGTGCCAGCAGTTATGGGGGAGTCAGGGAGCTGTTTTTT. Its protein product is CASSYGGVRELFF.

Remarks on this clone: Compared with germline, one end of the junction differs, possibly owing to a read error. This CDR3 is also generated by other DNA sequences in the sample. The V gene is TRBV4-1, the J gene TRBJ2-1; 13 bases are shared with TRBD2. Germline assignment: CDR1 MGHRA and CDR2 YSYEKL. The CDR3 contains 18 residues. The CDR3 DNA is TGCGCTAGCAGCCAAGATCCACTAGCGGGAGGGGTCTACAATGAGCAGTTCTTC. The encoded protein is CASSQDPLAGGVYNEQFF.

The V gene is TRBV6-1, the J gene TRBJ1-3; D is unresolved. With 10 bases removed from V and 4 bases from J, the gap between germline ends came to 11 bases. This CDR3 has 12 amino acids. Germline values: CDR1 MNHNS, CDR2 SASEGT. CDR3 nucleotides: TGTGCCATCAGAGAGGCGGGAAACACCATATATTTT. Its protein is CAIREAGNTIYF.

This clone has a handful of counts. The chain has TRBV11-2 and TRBJ2-1, with TRBD2 matching over 9 bases. CDR1 SGHAT and CDR2 FQNNGV come from the germline V gene. The CDR3 contains 19 residues. Germline trimming cut 5 bases from V and 12 bases from J; bases unmatched to any gene: 26. In nucleotides, the CDR3 is TGTGCCAGCAGCCATTATAACCGAGGTTTAGCGGGAGCCCCGGGTGTGCAGTTCTTC. It yields the protein CASSHYNRGLAGAPGVQFF.

The chain uses TRBV11-3 and TRBJ2-5; 7 bases align to TRBD1. V shed 3 bases and J 2 bases; nucleotides not matched to a gene: 6. The germline CDR1 and CDR2 sequences are SGHNT and YENEEA. The CDR3 has 15 residues. In nucleotides, the CDR3 is TGTGCCAGCAGCTTCCGGACAGGCGTTCAAGAGACCCAGTACTTC. Translated: CASSFRTGVQETQYF.

This clone is termed large. V usage is TRBV28 and J usage is TRBJ1-1; D is unresolved. Trimming took 7 bases from V and 1 from J, leaving 10 bases between them. Germline CDR1 is MDHEN and CDR2 is SYDVKM. The CDR3 is 13 amino acids. CDR3 sequence: CASNYRGNTEAFF. Here the CDR3 DNA reads TGTGCCAGCAACTACCGGGGGAACACTGAAGCTTTCTTT.

As concerns this clone: This same CDR3 is encoded by further DNA sequences in the sample. This chain connects TRBV5-6 to TRBJ2-2; 11 bases map to TRBD2. Germline CDR1 SGHDT, CDR2 YYEEEE. The CDR3 runs 16 residues. V shed 0 bases, J shed 4 bases, and the junction held 2 bases outside the gene matches. In nucleotides, the CDR3 is TGTGCCAGCAGCTTGGGCCTAGCGGGGGGCACCGGGGAGCTGTTTTTT. This gives the protein CASSLGLAGGTGELFF.

The chain recombines TRBV28 with TRBJ1-1; perhaps TRBD1 as D (5 bases). The CDR3 is 15 residues long. Per germline, CDR1 MDHEN and CDR2 SYDVKM. The germline V and J ends were trimmed by 1 base and 2 bases, with 11 bases remaining between them. The CDR3 DNA follows: TGTGCCAGCAGTTTATCCTGGGGGGAAAACACTGAAGCTTTCTTT. Protein product: CASSLSWGENTEAFF.

The sample holds a few counts of this clone. This chain connects TRBV7-2 to TRBJ2-2; D remains unclear. Germline V gives CDR1 SGHTA, CDR2 FQGNSA. CDR3 length: 14 amino acids. The V end lost 1 base, the J end lost 6 bases, and 9 bases lay between the germline ends. DNA of the CDR3: TGTGCCAGCAGCTTAGTGAGGCCCCCCGGGGAGCTGTTTTTT. Translation gives CASSLVRPPGELFF.

The chain has TRBV12-5 and TRBJ2-1; D might be TRBD1 or TRBD2, each matching 5 bases. Deletions cut 1 base from V and 4 bases from J, with 11 bases between. Germline CDR1 is LGHNT and CDR2 is FRNRAP. CDR3 length: 15 residues. CDR3 sequence: CASGLGGSGYNEQFF. CDR3 DNA: TGTGCTAGTGGTTTGGGGGGGTCGGGGTACAATGAGCAGTTCTTC.